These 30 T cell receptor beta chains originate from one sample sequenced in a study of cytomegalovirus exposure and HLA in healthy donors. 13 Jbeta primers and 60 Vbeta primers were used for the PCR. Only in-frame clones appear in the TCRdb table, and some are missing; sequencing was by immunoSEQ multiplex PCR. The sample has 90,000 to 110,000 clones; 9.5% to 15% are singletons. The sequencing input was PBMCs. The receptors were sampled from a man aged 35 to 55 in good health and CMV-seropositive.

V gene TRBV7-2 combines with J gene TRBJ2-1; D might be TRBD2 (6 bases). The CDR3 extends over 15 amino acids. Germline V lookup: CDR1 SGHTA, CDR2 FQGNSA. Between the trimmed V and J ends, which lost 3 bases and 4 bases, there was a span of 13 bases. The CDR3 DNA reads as TGTGCCAGCAGCTTGGACTACTCGGCTTACAATGAGCAGTTCTTC. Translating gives CASSLDYSAYNEQFF.

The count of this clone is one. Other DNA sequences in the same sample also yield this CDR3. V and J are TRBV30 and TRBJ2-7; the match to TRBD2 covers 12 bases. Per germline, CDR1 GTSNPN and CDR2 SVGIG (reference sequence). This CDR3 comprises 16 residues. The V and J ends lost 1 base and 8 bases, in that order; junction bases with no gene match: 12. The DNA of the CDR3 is TGTGCCTGGAGTGGACTAGCGGGAGCATCGGGGTTCCAGCAGTACTTC. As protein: CAWSGLAGASGFQQYF.

In DNA form, the CDR3 reads TGTGCCAGCAGCTTAGCCCGGGCAGGGACCTACGAGCAGTACTTC. This sequence encodes CASSLARAGTYEQYF. This chain connects TRBV7-2 to TRBJ2-7; tentative D call: TRBD1 (5 bases). Germline CDR1 reads SGHTA; CDR2 reads FQGNSA. Trimming removed 0 bases from V and 2 bases from J, with 11 bases in between. The CDR3 runs 15 residues.

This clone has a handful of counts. CDR3 bases: TGTGCCAGCTCCCTTACAGGGCCGGGGGCCAACGTCCTGACTTTC. The encoded protein is CASSLTGPGANVLTF. The V call is TRBV18, the J call TRBJ2-6; TRBD1 is a possible D gene (6 bases). This CDR3 has 15 amino acids. The germline CDR1 and CDR2 sequences are KGHSH and LQKENI. Trimming removed 6 bases at V and 4 bases at J, with 13 bases between.

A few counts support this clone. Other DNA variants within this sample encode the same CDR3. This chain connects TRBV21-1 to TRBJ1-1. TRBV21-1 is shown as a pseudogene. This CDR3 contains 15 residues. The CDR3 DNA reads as TGTGCCAGCAGTCACCTTCAGGGAGGTTGGACTGAAGCTTTCTTT. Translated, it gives CASSHLQGGWTEAFF.

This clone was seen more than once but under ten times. CDR3 region: CASSPRGRANTGELFF. The CDR3, as DNA: TGTGCCAGCTCACCCCGAGGGAGAGCGAACACCGGGGAGCTGTTTTTT. V gene TRBV18 combines with J gene TRBJ2-2, with a possible D match to TRBD2 (5 bases). In germline, CDR1 is KGHSH, CDR2 LQKENI. CDR3 size: 16 residues. The V end was cut by 3 bases, the J end by 0 bases, with 11 bases between.

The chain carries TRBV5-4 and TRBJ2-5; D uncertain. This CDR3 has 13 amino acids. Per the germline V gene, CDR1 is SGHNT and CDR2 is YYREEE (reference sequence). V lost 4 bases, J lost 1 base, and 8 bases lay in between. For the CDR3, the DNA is TGTGCCAGCAGCCGGTCGAGCCAAGAGACCCAGTACTTC. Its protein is CASSRSSQETQYF.

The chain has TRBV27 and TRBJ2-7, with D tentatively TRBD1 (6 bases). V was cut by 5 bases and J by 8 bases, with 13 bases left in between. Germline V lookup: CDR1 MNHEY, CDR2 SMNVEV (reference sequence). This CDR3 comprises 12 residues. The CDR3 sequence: CASSPGTPQQYF. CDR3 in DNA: TGTGCCAGCAGTCCAGGGACACCGCAGCAGTACTTC.

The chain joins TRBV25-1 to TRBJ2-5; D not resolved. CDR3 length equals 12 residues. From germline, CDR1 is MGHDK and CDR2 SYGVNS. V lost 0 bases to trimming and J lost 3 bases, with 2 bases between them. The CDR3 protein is CASSEYKETQYF. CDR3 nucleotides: TGTGCCAGCAGTGAATATAAAGAGACCCAGTACTTC.

The CDR3 protein is CASSKGIEGSGGYTF. In DNA form, the CDR3 reads TGTGCCAGCAGCAAGGGAATCGAGGGATCAGGAGGCTACACCTTC. J is TRBJ1-2 and V is TRBV5-8; unclear D gene. The V gene's germline CDR1 is SGHTS and CDR2 YDEGEE. The CDR3 is 15 residues long. Between the trimmed V and J ends, which lost 4 bases and 8 bases, there was a span of 21 bases.

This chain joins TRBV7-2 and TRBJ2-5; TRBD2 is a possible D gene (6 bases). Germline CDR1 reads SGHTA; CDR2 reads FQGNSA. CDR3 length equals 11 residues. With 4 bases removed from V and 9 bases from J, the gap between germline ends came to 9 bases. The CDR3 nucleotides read TGTGCCAGCAGCTCTGGGGAGGCCCAGTACTTC. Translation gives CASSSGEAQYF.

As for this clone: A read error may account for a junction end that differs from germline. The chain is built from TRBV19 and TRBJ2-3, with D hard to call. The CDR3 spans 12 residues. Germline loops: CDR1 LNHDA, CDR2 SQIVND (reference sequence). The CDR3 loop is CASSMWADKQYF. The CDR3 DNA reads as TGTGCAAGTAGTATGTGGGCAGATAAGCAGTATTTT.

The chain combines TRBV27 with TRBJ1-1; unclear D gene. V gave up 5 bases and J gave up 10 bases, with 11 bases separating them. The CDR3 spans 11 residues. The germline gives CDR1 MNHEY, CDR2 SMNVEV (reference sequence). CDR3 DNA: TGTGCCAGCAGTACTCGGGGTGCAGCTTTCTTT. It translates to CASSTRGAAFF.

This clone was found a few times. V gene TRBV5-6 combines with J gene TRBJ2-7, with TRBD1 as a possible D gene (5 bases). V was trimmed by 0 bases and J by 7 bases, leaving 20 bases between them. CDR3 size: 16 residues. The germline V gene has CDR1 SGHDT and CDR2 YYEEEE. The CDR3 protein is CASSLALGAVIREQYF. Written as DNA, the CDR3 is TGTGCCAGCAGCTTGGCCCTAGGGGCAGTCATTAGGGAGCAGTACTTC.

In nucleotides, the CDR3 is TGTGCCAGCAGGCGGGGGGGGTACTCTTACGAGCAGTACTTC. Translated, it gives CASRRGGYSYEQYF. The V and J genes are TRBV11-2 and TRBJ2-7; 9 nucleotides match TRBD2. The CDR3 has 14 amino acids. Per the germline V gene, CDR1 is SGHAT and CDR2 is FQNNGV. The V gene end was trimmed by 6 bases and the J gene end by 4 bases; junction bases not matched to a gene: 7. The variable domain in full, completed from reference TRBV11-2 and TRBJ2-7, reads EAGVAQSPRYKIIEKRQSVAFWCNPISGHATLYWYQQILGQGPKLLIQFQNNGVVDDSQLPKDRFSAERLKGVDSTLKIQPAKLEDSAVYLCASRRGGYSYEQYFGPGTRLTVT.

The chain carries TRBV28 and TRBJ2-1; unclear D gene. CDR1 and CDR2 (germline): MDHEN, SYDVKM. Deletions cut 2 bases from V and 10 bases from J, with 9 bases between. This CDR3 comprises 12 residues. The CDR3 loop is CASSLIRREQFF. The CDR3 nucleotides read TGTGCCAGCAGTTTAATTAGGCGGGAGCAGTTCTTC.

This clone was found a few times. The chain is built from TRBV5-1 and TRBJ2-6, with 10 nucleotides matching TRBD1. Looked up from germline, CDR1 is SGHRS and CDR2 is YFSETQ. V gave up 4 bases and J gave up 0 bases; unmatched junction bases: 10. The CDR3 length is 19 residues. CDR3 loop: CASSKRPGQGTSGANVLTF. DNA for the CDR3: TGCGCCAGCAGCAAGCGCCCGGGACAGGGGACCTCTGGGGCCAACGTCCTGACTTTC.

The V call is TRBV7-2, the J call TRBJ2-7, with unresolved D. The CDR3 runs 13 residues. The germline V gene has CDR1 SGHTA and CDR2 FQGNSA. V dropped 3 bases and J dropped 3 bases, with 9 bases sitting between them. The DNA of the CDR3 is TGTGCCAGCAGCTTCGGCGGCGGCTACGAGCAGTACTTC. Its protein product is CASSFGGGYEQYF.

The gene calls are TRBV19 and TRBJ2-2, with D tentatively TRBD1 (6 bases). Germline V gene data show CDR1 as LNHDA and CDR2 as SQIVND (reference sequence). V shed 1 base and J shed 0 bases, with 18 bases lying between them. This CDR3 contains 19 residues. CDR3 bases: TGTGCCAGTAGTATAGGCCCGTGGCGGACAGACCCGAACACCGGGGAGCTGTTTTTT. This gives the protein CASSIGPWRTDPNTGELFF.

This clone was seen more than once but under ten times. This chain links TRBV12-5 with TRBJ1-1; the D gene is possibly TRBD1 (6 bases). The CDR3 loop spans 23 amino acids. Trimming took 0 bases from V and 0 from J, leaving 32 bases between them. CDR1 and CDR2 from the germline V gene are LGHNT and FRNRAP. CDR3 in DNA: TGTGCTAGTGGTTTGGTACCGATTAGGTTAGAGGCAGGGGAAACCCCTTTGAACACTGAAGCTTTCTTT. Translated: CASGLVPIRLEAGETPLNTEAFF.

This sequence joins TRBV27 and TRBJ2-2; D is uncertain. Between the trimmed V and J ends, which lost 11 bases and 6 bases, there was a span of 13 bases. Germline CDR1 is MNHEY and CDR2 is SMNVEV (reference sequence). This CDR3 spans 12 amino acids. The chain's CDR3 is CASSVRAGELFF. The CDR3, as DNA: TGTGCCTCGAGCGTACGGGCCGGGGAGCTGTTTTTT.

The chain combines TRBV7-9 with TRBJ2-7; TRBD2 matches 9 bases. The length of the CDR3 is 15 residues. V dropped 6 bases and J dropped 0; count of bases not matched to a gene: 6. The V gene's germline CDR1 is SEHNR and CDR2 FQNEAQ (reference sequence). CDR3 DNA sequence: TGTGCCAGCAGTAAGACTAGCGGCTTCTCCTACGAGCAGTACTTC. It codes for CASSKTSGFSYEQYF.

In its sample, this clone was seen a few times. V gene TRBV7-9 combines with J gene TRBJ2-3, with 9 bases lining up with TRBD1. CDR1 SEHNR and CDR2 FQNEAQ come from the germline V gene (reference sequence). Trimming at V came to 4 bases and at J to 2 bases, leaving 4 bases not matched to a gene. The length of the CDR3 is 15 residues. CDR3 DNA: TGTGCCAGCAGCTCGGGACAGGGACCCACAGATACGCAGTATTTT. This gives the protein CASSSGQGPTDTQYF.

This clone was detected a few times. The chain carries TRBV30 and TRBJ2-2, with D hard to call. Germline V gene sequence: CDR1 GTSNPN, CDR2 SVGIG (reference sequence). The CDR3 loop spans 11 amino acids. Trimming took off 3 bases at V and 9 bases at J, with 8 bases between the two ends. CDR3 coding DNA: TGTGCCTGGAGCCGTAGCCGGGAGCTGTTTTTT. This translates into CAWSRSRELFF.

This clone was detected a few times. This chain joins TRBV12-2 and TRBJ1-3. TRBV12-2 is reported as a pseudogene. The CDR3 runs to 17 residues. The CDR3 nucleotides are TGTGCAAGTCGCTGGCGCCGGACCGGGAGCTCTGGAAACACCATATATTTT. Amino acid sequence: CASRWRRTGSSGNTIYF.

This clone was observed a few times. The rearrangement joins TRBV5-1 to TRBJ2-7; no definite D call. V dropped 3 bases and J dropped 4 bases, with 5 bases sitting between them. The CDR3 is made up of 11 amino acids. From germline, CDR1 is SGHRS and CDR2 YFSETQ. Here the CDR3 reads CASSSNYEQYF. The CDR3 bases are TGCGCCAGCAGCTCCAATTACGAGCAGTACTTC.

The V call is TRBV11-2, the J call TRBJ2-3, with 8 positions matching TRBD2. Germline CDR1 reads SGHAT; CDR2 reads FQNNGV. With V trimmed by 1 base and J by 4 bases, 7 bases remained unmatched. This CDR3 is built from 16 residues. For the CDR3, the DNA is TGTGCCAGCAGCTTAGTGGTTAGCGGGAATCCAGATACGCAGTATTTT. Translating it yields CASSLVVSGNPDTQYF.

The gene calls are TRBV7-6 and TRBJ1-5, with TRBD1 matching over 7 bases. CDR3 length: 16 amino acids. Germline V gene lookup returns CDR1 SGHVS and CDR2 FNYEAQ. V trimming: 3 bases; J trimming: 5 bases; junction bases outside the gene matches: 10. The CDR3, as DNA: TGTGCCAGCAGCTTGGGATGGGGCAGGGGGTATCAGCCCCAGCATTTT. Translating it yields CASSLGWGRGYQPQHF.

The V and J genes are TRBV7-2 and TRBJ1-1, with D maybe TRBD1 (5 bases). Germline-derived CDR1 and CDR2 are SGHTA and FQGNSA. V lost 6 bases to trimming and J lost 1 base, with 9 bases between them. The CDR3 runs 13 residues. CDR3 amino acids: CASSLDRNTEAFF. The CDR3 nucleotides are TGTGCCAGCAGTCTAGACAGGAACACTGAAGCTTTCTTT.

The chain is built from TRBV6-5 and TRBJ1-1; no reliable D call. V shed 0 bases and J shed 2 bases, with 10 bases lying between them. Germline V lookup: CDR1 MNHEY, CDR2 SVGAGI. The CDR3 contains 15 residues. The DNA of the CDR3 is TGTGCCAGCAGTTACTCGATCCGCAGTAACACTGAAGCTTTCTTT. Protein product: CASSYSIRSNTEAFF.